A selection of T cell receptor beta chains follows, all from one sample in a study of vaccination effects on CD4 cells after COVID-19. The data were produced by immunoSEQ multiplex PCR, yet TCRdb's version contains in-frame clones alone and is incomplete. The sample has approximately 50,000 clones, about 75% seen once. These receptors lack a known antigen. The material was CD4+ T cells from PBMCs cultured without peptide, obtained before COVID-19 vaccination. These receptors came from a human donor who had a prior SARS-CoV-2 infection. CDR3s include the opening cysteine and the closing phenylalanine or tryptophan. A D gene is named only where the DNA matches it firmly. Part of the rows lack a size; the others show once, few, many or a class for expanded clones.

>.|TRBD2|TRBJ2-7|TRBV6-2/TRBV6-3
CASSRGTSGSGYEQYF
TGTGCCAGCAGTCGCGGGACTAGCGGGAGTGGATACGAGCAGTACTTC
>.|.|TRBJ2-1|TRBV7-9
CASSLASGVEQFF
TGTGCCAGCAGCCTAGCCTCTGGCGTGGAGCAGTTCTTC
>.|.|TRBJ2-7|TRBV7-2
CASSQGGAHRTYEQYF
TGTGCCAGCAGCCAAGGGGGGGCGCACCGGACCTACGAGCAGTACTTC
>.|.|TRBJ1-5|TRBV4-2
CASSPRVQDQGLQPQHF
TGTGCCAGCAGCCCCCGAGTGCAAGATCAGGGGCTTCAGCCCCAGCATTTT
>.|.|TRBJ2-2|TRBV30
CAWSVTQAGELFF
TGTGCCTGGAGTGTCACACAGGCCGGGGAGCTGTTTTTT
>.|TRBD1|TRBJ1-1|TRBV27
CASSPDRRLNTEAFF
TGTGCCAGCAGTCCGGACAGGCGGTTGAACACTGAAGCTTTCTTT
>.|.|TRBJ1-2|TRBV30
CAWSVGGRLGYTF
TGTGCCTGGAGTGTGGGGGGCCGGCTTGGCTACACCTTC
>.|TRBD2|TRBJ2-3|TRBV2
CASRRGGDTDTQYF
TGTGCCAGCAGGCGGGGAGGGGACACAGATACGCAGTATTTT
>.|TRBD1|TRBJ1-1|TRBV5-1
CASSDGQAEAFF
TGCGCCAGCAGCGACGGACAGGCTGAAGCTTTCTTT
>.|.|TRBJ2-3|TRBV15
CATSRDAGTRYSTDTQYF
TGTGCCACCAGCAGGGACGCCGGGACACGATATAGCACAGATACGCAGTATTTT
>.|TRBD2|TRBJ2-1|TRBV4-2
CASSQDYAGGYNEQFF
TGTGCCAGCAGCCAAGATTACGCGGGGGGCTACAATGAGCAGTTCTTC
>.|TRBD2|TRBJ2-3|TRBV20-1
CSASGGGSDTQYF
TGCAGTGCTAGTGGCGGGGGATCAGATACGCAGTATTTT
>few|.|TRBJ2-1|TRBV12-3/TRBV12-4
CASGRYSYNEQFF
TGTGCCAGCGGGAGATACTCCTACAATGAGCAGTTCTTC
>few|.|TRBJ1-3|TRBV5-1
CASSLGEGVYAGNTIYF
TGCGCCAGCAGCCTGGGAGAGGGGGTGTACGCTGGAAACACCATATATTTT
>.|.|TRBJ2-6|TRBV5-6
CASSSVTAGASGANVLTF
TGTGCCAGCAGTTCTGTGACGGCAGGAGCTTCTGGGGCCAACGTCCTGACTTTC
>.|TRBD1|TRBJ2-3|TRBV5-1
CATKPRPGTVYTQYF
TGCGCCACCAAGCCCCGTCCGGGGACAGTGTATACGCAGTATTTT
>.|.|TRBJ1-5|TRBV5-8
CASSLYGPRDQPQHF
TGTGCCAGCAGCTTGTATGGGCCGAGAGATCAGCCCCAGCATTTT
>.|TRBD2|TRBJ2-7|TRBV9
CASSVALAGGIYEQYF
TGTGCCAGCAGCGTAGCCCTAGCGGGGGGAATCTACGAGCAGTACTTC
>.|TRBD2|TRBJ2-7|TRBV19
CASSQRAGAGGAYEQYF
TGTGCCAGTAGCCAAAGGGCGGGGGCCGGGGGGGCCTACGAGCAGTACTTC
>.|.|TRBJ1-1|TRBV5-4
CASSLVLYTEAFF
TGTGCCAGCAGCTTGGTCCTCTACACTGAAGCTTTCTTT